This TCR delta chain was obtained from a study of delta chain sequences of gamma delta T cells (dated by TCRdb to about 2017). The method behind the library was 5' RACE. Sequencing relied on an Illumina MiSeq. TCRdb reprocessed the public reads with the caller CATT; rows with the same DNA were merged afterwards. This sample gives about 2,600 delta-chain clones in total; about 5.5% of them show up just once. The ten largest clonotypes hold around 49% of the sample. Sequences GEAIGNYY (CDR1) and EKD (CDR2) are obtained from the germline V gene. Trimmed from V: 0 bases; trimmed from J: 1 base; junction bases lacking a gene match: 8. The CDR3 sequence holds 20 residues, the cysteine and phenylalanine included. Kept here is only the CDR3 DNA, which spans 60 bases and is read in frame from base 1. By how much of the sample it makes up, this clone is medium-sized (0.01 to 0.1%). It lacks a known antigen. No much larger clonotype is one base removed from it; base qualities were not supplied.

Sample: either unsorted cells or a sorted T cell fraction (not recorded which). This clonotype originated in a human donor in good health. This sequence uses TRDV2 and TRDJ3; the central 10 bases match TRDD3. The DNA sequence reads TGTGCCTGTGACACCGCAACTGGGGGATCCAAATCCTGGGACACCCGACAGATGTTTTTC. This gives the protein CACDTATGGSKSWDTRQMFF.